Listed below are T cell receptor beta chains from one sample, sequenced in a study of blood T cells in healthy people across ages. TCRdb passed the 5' RACE reads through MiXCR, listing each CDR3 protein once. The sample records 1.8 million or so distinct CDR3 sequences, more than 35% being singletons. Material: blood. The receptors originated from a human donor in good health. Both conserved end residues are part of each CDR3. Fields, in order: J gene, clone size, V gene, CDR3 protein. Size is stated for part of the rows, as once, few or many counts, or as a class when the clone is expanded.

>TRBJ2-5|-|TRBV5-1
CASSLELVREAQYF
>TRBJ2-3|few|TRBV24-1
CATSEDAATDTQYF
>TRBJ2-6|-|TRBV18
CASSPDRDPYPGANVLTF
>TRBJ1-1|-|TRBV7-2
CASSLWPNTDAFF
>TRBJ2-5|few|TRBV5-1
CASSFGSGLPLEETQYF
>TRBJ1-5|-|TRBV12-3/TRBV12-4
CASSLGGPQPQHF
>TRBJ2-7|-|TRBV12-3/TRBV12-4
CASSSGTGGLSYEQYF
>TRBJ2-6|-|TRBV10-3
CAISESRLGVTGANVLTF
>TRBJ1-1|-|TRBV20-1
CSARDVGVRFYDEAFF
>TRBJ2-1|-|TRBV5-6
CASSFGLAGGREQFF
>TRBJ1-1|few|TRBV12-3/TRBV12-4
CASSLDREGMNTEAFF
>TRBJ1-3|-|TRBV3-1
CASSSTWTASSGNTIYF
>TRBJ2-5|-|TRBV7-2
CASSPLGQGVPQETQYF
>TRBJ2-5|few|TRBV7-7
CASSLTGAGGTQYF
>TRBJ1-5|-|TRBV10-3
CAISERAESNQPQHF
>TRBJ1-2|many|TRBV7-2
CASSLGGGYGYTF
>TRBJ2-1|-|TRBV12-3/TRBV12-4
CASSSDGWEYNEQFF
>TRBJ1-1|-|TRBV6-2/TRBV6-3
CASRWTGGGTEAFF
>TRBJ2-3|-|TRBV28
CASSLKDTQCF
>TRBJ2-3|-|TRBV9
CASSVFAGGTDTQYF
>TRBJ2-7|few|TRBV7-2
CASSPNRGRKGEQYF
>TRBJ2-3|few|TRBV7-2
CASSPSGGPTQYF
>TRBJ2-5|few|TRBV5-1
CANSRRWVQETQYF
>TRBJ2-3|few|TRBV7-9
CASSFIPDTQYF
>TRBJ1-6|-|TRBV6-1
CASSESQAAGYNSPLHF
>TRBJ2-7|few|TRBV6-5
CASSYSSGFGGGSPYEQYF
>TRBJ1-2|-|TRBV5-1
CASSLWRDTYGYTF
>TRBJ1-2|-|TRBV18
CASSPTTGGEGDYTF
>TRBJ2-1|-|TRBV7-9
CASGWGGSDEQFF
>TRBJ2-4|many|TRBV18
CASSPPGQGSKNIQYF
>TRBJ1-2|once|TRBV6-5
CASRRFQGNYGYTF
>TRBJ2-7|-|TRBV20-1
CSASGQTSSYEQYF
>TRBJ2-1|-|TRBV13
CASRGEGNNEQFF
>TRBJ1-1|-|TRBV7-2
CASSAGTGFTEAFF
>TRBJ2-5|-|TRBV9
CASSVQGGWGETQYF